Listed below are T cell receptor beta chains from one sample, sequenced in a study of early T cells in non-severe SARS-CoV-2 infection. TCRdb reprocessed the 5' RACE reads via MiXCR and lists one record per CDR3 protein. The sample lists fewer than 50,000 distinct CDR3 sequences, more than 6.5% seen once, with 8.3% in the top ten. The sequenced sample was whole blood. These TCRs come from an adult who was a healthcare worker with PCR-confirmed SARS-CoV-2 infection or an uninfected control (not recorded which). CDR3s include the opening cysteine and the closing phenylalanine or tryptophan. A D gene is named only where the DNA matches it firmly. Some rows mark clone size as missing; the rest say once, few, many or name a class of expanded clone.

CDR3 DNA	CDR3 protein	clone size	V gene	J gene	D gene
TGTGCCAGTAGTATCGGGGGTAGCTACGAGCAGTACTTC	CASSIGGSYEQYF	NA	TRBV19	TRBJ2-7	NA
TGTGCCAGCAGCTTTGGGGGCACAGATACGCAGTATTTT	CASSFGGTDTQYF	many	TRBV5-1	TRBJ2-3	NA
TGTGCCAGCAGTAGGGGCTCCTACGAGCAGTACTTC	CASSRGSYEQYF	NA	TRBV2	TRBJ2-7	NA
TGCGCCAGCAGCCAAGCTGGACCTACAGGATCTTATGGCTACACCTTC	CASSQAGPTGSYGYTF	NA	TRBV4-3	TRBJ1-2	NA
TGTGCCAGCTCACCGGCTCAGTACAATGAGCAGTTCTTC	CASSPAQYNEQFF	NA	TRBV18	TRBJ2-1	NA
TGTGCCAGCAGTTTCAAACCCGGGACAGGGAACACCGGGGAGCTGTTTTTT	CASSFKPGTGNTGELFF	many	TRBV6-1	TRBJ2-2	TRBD1
TGTGCCAGCAGCCAAGATGTTCGAGGGGGCTATATCCCCCTCCACTTT	CASSQDVRGGYIPLHF	many	TRBV4-2	TRBJ1-6	TRBD1
TGTGCCAGCAGCCAAGATAGGCGCAATCAGCCCCAGCATTTT	CASSQDRRNQPQHF	few	TRBV3-1	TRBJ1-5	NA
TGTGCCAGCAGCTTAGTACCGGCCAGCTTCAATCAGCCCCAGCATTTT	CASSLVPASFNQPQHF	NA	TRBV7-8	TRBJ1-5	NA
TGTGCCAGCAGTTACTCAATGGAGGGAAGCTCCTACGAGCAGTACTTC	CASSYSMEGSSYEQYF	few	TRBV6-2/TRBV6-3	TRBJ2-7	NA
TGTGCCAGCAGTTTACGGACTAATCCTGACTGGTCCAAGAGCTCCTACGAGCAGTACTTC	CASSLRTNPDWSKSSYEQYF	many	TRBV27	TRBJ2-7	NA
TGTGCCAGCAGTCATACACCGGCGGGGGAAAAACTGTTTTTT	CASSHTPAGEKLFF	few	TRBV6-6	TRBJ1-4	NA
TGTGCCAGCTCAGGAGACGTCCCTAGCACAGATACGCAGTATTTT	CASSGDVPSTDTQYF	many	TRBV18	TRBJ2-3	NA
TGTGCCAGCAGTTTATTGAGGGGAGGGACGACTCAGCCCCAGCATTTT	CASSLLRGGTTQPQHF	NA	TRBV12-3/TRBV12-4	TRBJ1-5	NA
TGCAGCGCCGGGTGGAGTAATGAAAAACTGTTTTTT	CSAGWSNEKLFF	many	TRBV29-1	TRBJ1-4	NA
TGTGCCAGCTCACCACAGGGGAGGGACACTGAAGCTTTCTTT	CASSPQGRDTEAFF	few	TRBV18	TRBJ1-1	NA
TGCGCCAGCAGCCACTTACCCGGGACAGGGGGATACACCGGGGAGCTGTTTTTT	CASSHLPGTGGYTGELFF	NA	TRBV5-1	TRBJ2-2	TRBD1
TGTGCCACCAGTGATGGACAGGGGTATGGCTACACCTTC	CATSDGQGYGYTF	many	TRBV24-1	TRBJ1-2	TRBD1
TGTGCCAGCACCAATCCGACAGGGGCAATTTATAGCAATCAGCCCCAGCATTTT	CASTNPTGAIYSNQPQHF	many	TRBV12-3/TRBV12-4	TRBJ1-5	TRBD1
TGTGCCAGCAGCTCTTTGGGGGGCACTGAAGCTTTCTTT	CASSSLGGTEAFF	NA	TRBV7-2	TRBJ1-1	NA
TGTGCCAGTAGTAGGGCACAGAGTAGCAATCAGCCCCAGCATTTT	CASSRAQSSNQPQHF	few	TRBV19	TRBJ1-5	NA
TGTGCCGCCCTGCCGTCTTGGGCCGGGGAGCTGTTTTTT	CAALPSWAGELFF	NA	TRBV10-3	TRBJ2-2	NA
TGTGCCAGCAGCTTAGTGGCCAGCTATGGCTACACCTTC	CASSLVASYGYTF	NA	TRBV7-9	TRBJ1-2	NA
TGTGCCAGCAGCCTTCATAGGGACACCATATATTTT	CASSLHRDTIYF	many	TRBV12-3/TRBV12-4	TRBJ1-3	NA
TGTGCCAGCAGTTTAGGGACAGGCTACGAGCAGTACTTC	CASSLGTGYEQYF	NA	TRBV28	TRBJ2-7	TRBD1
TGCGCCAGCAGCCAAGAGCTTCAGACAGGGGGCAACGATGAGCAGTTCTTC	CASSQELQTGGNDEQFF	NA	TRBV4-3	TRBJ2-1	TRBD1
TGTGCCAGCAGCGCCCTAGGCGAGACCCAGTACTTC	CASSALGETQYF	NA	TRBV7-9	TRBJ2-5	NA
TGTGCCAGCAGTTACTTTGGGACCATGGGTTGGTATTCACCCCTCCACTTT	CASSYFGTMGWYSPLHF	many	TRBV6-2/TRBV6-3	TRBJ1-6	NA
TGTGCCAGTAGCAAGGGACAGGGGTGGCAGCCCCAGCATTTT	CASSKGQGWQPQHF	many	TRBV19	TRBJ1-5	TRBD1
TGTGCCAGCTCACCCCCCCGGATAGACCCCTACGAGCAGTACTTC	CASSPPRIDPYEQYF	many	TRBV18	TRBJ2-7	NA
TGCAGTGCTAGAGACAGGGGCCATACTGGCTACACCTTC	CSARDRGHTGYTF	many	TRBV20-1	TRBJ1-2	NA
TGTGCCAGCGCTCGGGAGAGAGCTTTCTTT	CASARERAFF	medium-sized	TRBV12-3/TRBV12-4	TRBJ1-1	NA
TGTGCCAGCAGGGCTAGCGGGGGGGACCGGAACAATGAGCAGTTCTTC	CASRASGGDRNNEQFF	many	TRBV12-3/TRBV12-4	TRBJ2-1	TRBD2
TGTGCCAGCAGCGGGACAGCCGATCAGCCCCAGCATTTT	CASSGTADQPQHF	few	TRBV6-1	TRBJ1-5	TRBD1
TGTGCAAGTCGTTCCCCGGGACAGGGTCGTTGGTTAGGTGAGCAGTTCTTC	CASRSPGQGRWLGEQFF	many	TRBV12-2	TRBJ2-1	NA
TGTGCCAGTAGTGTCTACGGGGGGACAGGGGTCCTCGAAAAGACCCAGTACTTC	CASSVYGGTGVLEKTQYF	few	TRBV19	TRBJ2-5	TRBD1
TGTGCCAGCAGTTTAAGACAGAACACTGAAGCTTTCTTT	CASSLRQNTEAFF	many	TRBV27	TRBJ1-1	NA
TGTGCCTGGAAGCTCGTCTACAATGAGCAGTTCTTC	CAWKLVYNEQFF	few	TRBV30	TRBJ2-1	NA
TGCAGCGGACGGGGGGCTAGGACTGAAGCTTTCTTT	CSGRGARTEAFF	few	TRBV29-1	TRBJ1-1	NA
TGTGCCAGCAGCTTAGGAGGCCAGGGAGGCTCTTTT	CASSLGGQGGSF	many	TRBV7-2	TRBJ1-3	NA